These 20 T cell receptor beta chains were all obtained from the same sample, sequenced in a study of blood T cells in healthy people across ages. A second roughly 7 to 12 cycle PCR used barcoded and J-beta primers. Each CDR3 protein gets one entry after TCRdb re-called the 5' RACE reads with MiXCR. The table lists around 1,000,000 distinct CDR3 sequences, under 30% of them singletons. These sequences were also reported in another study, on T cells of mothers and their children.

Sequencing was carried out using blood. The origin of the receptors is a girl aged 2-10 years in good health.

This clonotype was detected only a few times. V usage is TRBV28 and J usage is TRBJ1-2, with D tentatively TRBD1 (6 bases). Trimming pared 9 bases from V and 1 base from J, leaving 15 bases between. The CDR3 loop spans 14 amino acids. Germline assignment: CDR1 MDHEN and CDR2 SYDVKM. CDR3 in amino acids: CASRTARFNYGYTF. The CDR3 DNA sequence: TGTGCCAGTCGGACAGCCCGATTTAACTATGGCTACACCTTC.

This chain joins TRBV6-5 and TRBJ2-5; the D gene is possibly TRBD1 (5 bases). This CDR3 is built from 17 residues. CDR1 MNHEY and CDR2 SVGAGI come from the germline V gene. Trimming took 6 bases from V and 5 from J, leaving 25 bases between them. In DNA form, the CDR3 reads TGTGCCAGCAGCTATATAGGGATTACAGGACGGATGGAGACCCAGTACTTC. Amino acid sequence: CASSYIGITGRMETQYF.

Worth noting for this clonotype: Just one base apart from a much larger clone, this may be a read error. The DNA of the CDR3 is TGTGCCAGCAGTGGACAGGGGGGCTCCTACGAGCAGTACTTC. Amino acid sequence: CASSGQGGSYEQYF. This rearrangement joins TRBV2 to TRBJ2-7; 9 bases line up with TRBD1. This CDR3 is 14 amino acids long. In germline, CDR1 is SNHLY, CDR2 FYNNEI. Trimming at V came to 4 bases and at J to 0 bases, leaving 1 base not matched to a gene.

This sequence joins TRBV15 and TRBJ1-1, with 9 bases lining up with TRBD1. Trimming cost V 7 bases and J 7 bases; bases outside gene matches: 4. Germline V gives CDR1 LNHNV, CDR2 YYDKDF (reference sequence). The CDR3 has 12 residues. The CDR3 spells CATKDRGHEAFF. The CDR3 DNA reads as TGTGCCACCAAGGACAGGGGACATGAAGCTTTCTTT.

This clonotype was counted only a few times. J is TRBJ2-4 and V is TRBV7-2; D is possibly TRBD1 (7 bases). Germline V gives CDR1 SGHTA, CDR2 FQGNSA. Deletions cut 0 bases from V and 0 bases from J, with 18 bases between. The CDR3 has 19 amino acids. CDR3 sequence: CASSLAGGMQGEAKNIQYF. The DNA for the CDR3 is TGTGCCAGCAGCTTAGCGGGGGGTATGCAGGGGGAAGCCAAAAACATTCAGTACTTC.

The V and J genes are TRBV12-3 or TRBV12-4 and TRBJ2-5; possible D gene TRBD1, 5 bases. V lost 5 bases, J lost 4 bases, and 14 bases lay in between. The CDR3 is 14 residues long. The chain's CDR3 is CASSPRQTPETQYF. The CDR3 nucleotides read TGTGCCAGCAGTCCGAGACAGACTCCAGAGACCCAGTACTTC.

The rearrangement links TRBV5-6 to TRBJ1-3; D not certain. V lost 2 bases, J lost 0 bases, and 12 bases lay in between. This CDR3 has 16 residues. Germline V gene sequence: CDR1 SGHDT, CDR2 YYEEEE. CDR3 loop: CASSFLSTVSGNTIYF. The CDR3 DNA is TGTGCCAGCAGCTTCCTATCAACTGTCTCTGGAAACACCATATATTTT.

The V call is TRBV28, the J call TRBJ1-1; 9 bases line up with TRBD1. With V trimmed by 1 base and J by 10 bases, 4 bases remained unmatched. The CDR3 covers 13 residues. From germline, CDR1 is MDHEN and CDR2 SYDVKM. CDR3 sequence (DNA): TGTGCCAGCAGTTTATACAGGGGGCGTAGAGCTTTCTTT. Its protein product is CASSLYRGRRAFF.

The rearrangement uses TRBV29-1 and TRBJ2-1, with D hard to call. The CDR3 consists of 14 residues. In germline, CDR1 is SQVTM, CDR2 ANQGSEA. Between the trimmed V and J ends, which lost 2 bases and 3 bases, there was a span of 11 bases. CDR3 residues: CSVEWEDRYNEQFF. The CDR3 bases are TGCAGCGTTGAATGGGAAGACCGCTACAATGAGCAGTTCTTC.

In its sample, this clonotype was seen a few times. The chain has TRBV5-5 and TRBJ2-3; D remains ambiguous. This CDR3 has 12 residues. Germline V gene data show CDR1 as SGHKS and CDR2 as YYEKEE (reference sequence). The V end was cut by 4 bases, the J end by 5 bases, with 8 bases between. As DNA, the CDR3 is TGTGCCAGCAGCCAGTCGGGAGATACGCAGTATTTT. It codes for CASSQSGDTQYF. The full variable domain, its missing parts supplied by reference TRBV5-5 and TRBJ2-3, is DAGVTQSPTHLIKTRGQQVTLRCSPISGHKSVSWYQQVLGQGPQFIFQYYEKEERGRGNFPDRFSARQFPNYSSELNVNALLLGDSALYLCASSQSGDTQYFGPGTRLTVL.

This CDR3 is CASSAPGLAGGPNFNEQFF. CDR3 nucleotides: TGTGCCAGCAGTGCACCGGGACTAGCGGGGGGGCCGAATTTCAATGAGCAGTTCTTC. The genes are TRBV28 and TRBJ2-5, with 16 bases lining up with TRBD2. The J call is in doubt because the DNA end fits TRBJ2-1 better. This CDR3 is built from 19 residues. Germline-derived CDR1 and CDR2 are MDHEN and SYDVKM.

The V and J genes are TRBV28 and TRBJ2-3; TRBD2 might be the D (6 bases). The germline CDR1 and CDR2 sequences are MDHEN and SYDVKM. The CDR3 contains 14 residues. Trimming cost V 4 bases and J 5 bases, with 13 bases left between them. The CDR3 region has the DNA TGTGCCAGCAGTTACGGGAGTTCGGGAGATACGCAGTATTTT. Residues: CASSYGSSGDTQYF.

This clonotype has just a few counts. The rearrangement uses TRBV7-7 and TRBJ1-4; 9 nucleotides line up with TRBD1. Germline trimming cut 7 bases from V and 7 bases from J; bases unmatched to any gene: 13. The CDR3 has 16 residues. Looked up from germline, CDR1 is SSHAT and CDR2 is FNYEAQ (reference sequence). CDR3 sequence (DNA): TGTGCCAGCACGGGACAGGGTGGGAAGGGCGGTGAAAAACTGTTTTTT. Translating gives CASTGQGGKGGEKLFF.

The J gene is TRBJ2-2, the V gene TRBV29-1; no definite D call. V shed 4 bases and J shed 5 bases, with 17 bases lying between them. The CDR3 is made up of 15 amino acids. The germline gives CDR1 SQVTM, CDR2 ANQGSEA. The CDR3 sequence: CSVVLGDRRTGELFF. CDR3 nucleotide sequence: TGCAGCGTTGTTCTTGGGGATCGAAGGACCGGGGAGCTGTTTTTT.

This chain uses TRBV11-2 with TRBJ2-6; the D gene is possibly TRBD1 (6 bases). Germline CDR1 and CDR2: SGHAT and FQNNGV. This CDR3 spans 18 amino acids. Trimming left V 2 bases short and J 0 bases short, with 14 bases between. DNA of the CDR3: TGTGCCAGCAGCTTACGGACAGTACTGGGCTCTGGGGCCAACGTCCTGACTTTC. This codes for CASSLRTVLGSGANVLTF.

This clonotype showed up just a few times. The gene calls are TRBV6-5 and TRBJ1-2, with D perhaps TRBD1 (6 bases). V was shortened by 2 bases and J by 4 bases, with 26 bases between the two germline ends. CDR1 and CDR2 (germline): MNHEY, SVGAGI. This CDR3 spans 19 amino acids. CDR3 sequence reads: CASSYHRPTTGRGFYGYTF. CDR3 DNA: TGTGCCAGCAGTTACCACCGACCCACCACAGGCAGGGGCTTCTATGGCTACACCTTC.

The chain carries TRBV12-3 or TRBV12-4 and TRBJ2-7, with no clear D. Trimming took off 5 bases at V and 7 bases at J, with 21 bases between the two ends. This CDR3 spans 15 amino acids. The CDR3 nucleotides read TGTGCCAGCAGTGGGTATAAGCACTGGGGATATGAGCAGTACTTC. It is translated as CASSGYKHWGYEQYF.

The V call is TRBV6-5, the J call TRBJ1-2; 9 nucleotides line up with TRBD1. CDR1 is MNHEY and CDR2 is SVGAGI in the germline V gene. The CDR3 runs 14 residues. Losses at the gene ends were 4 bases for V and 4 bases for J; bases not matched to a gene: 4. Here the CDR3 reads CASSSPTGGYGYTF. The DNA for the CDR3 is TGTGCCAGCAGTTCCCCGACAGGGGGCTATGGCTACACCTTC.

The genes are TRBV6-5 and TRBJ2-1, with TRBD1 identical over 9 bases. The closer fit of TRBJ2-7 to the DNA end suggests the J call may be wrong. Per the germline V gene, CDR1 is MNHEY and CDR2 is SVGAGI. CDR3 length equals 13 residues. CDR3 amino acids: CASSPGQGLEQYF. In nucleotides, the CDR3 is TGTGCCAGCAGCCCGGGACAGGGCCTCGAGCAGTACTTC.

This clonotype was seen only a few times. This chain joins TRBV28 and TRBJ1-3; D unresolved. Germline values: CDR1 MDHEN, CDR2 SYDVKM. V shed 6 bases and J shed 4 bases, with 10 bases lying between them. This CDR3 has 13 residues. The CDR3 spells CASRAARGNTIYF. As DNA, the CDR3 is TGTGCCAGCAGGGCCGCGCGGGGAAACACCATATATTTT.